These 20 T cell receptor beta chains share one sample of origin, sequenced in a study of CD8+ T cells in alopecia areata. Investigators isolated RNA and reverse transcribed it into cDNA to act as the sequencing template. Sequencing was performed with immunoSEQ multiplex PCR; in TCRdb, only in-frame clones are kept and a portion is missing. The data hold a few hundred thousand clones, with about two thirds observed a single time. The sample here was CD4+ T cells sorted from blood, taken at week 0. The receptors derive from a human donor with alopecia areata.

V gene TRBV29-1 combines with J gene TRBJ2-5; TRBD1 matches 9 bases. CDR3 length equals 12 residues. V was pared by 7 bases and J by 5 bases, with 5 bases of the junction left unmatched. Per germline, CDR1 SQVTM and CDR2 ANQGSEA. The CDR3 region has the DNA TGCAGCGGATGGACAGGGGTCGAGACCCAGTACTTC. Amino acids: CSGWTGVETQYF.

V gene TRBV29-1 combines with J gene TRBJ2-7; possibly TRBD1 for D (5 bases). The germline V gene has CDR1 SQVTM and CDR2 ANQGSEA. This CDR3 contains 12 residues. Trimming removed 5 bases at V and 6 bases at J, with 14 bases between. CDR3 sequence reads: CSVLSQGSEQYF. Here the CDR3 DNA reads TGCAGCGTTCTATCCCAGGGATCCGAGCAGTACTTC.

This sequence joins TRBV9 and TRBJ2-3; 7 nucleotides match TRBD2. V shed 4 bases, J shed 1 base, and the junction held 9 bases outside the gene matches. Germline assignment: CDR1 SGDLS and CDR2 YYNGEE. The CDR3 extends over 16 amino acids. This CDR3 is CASSPLAGQRTDTQYF. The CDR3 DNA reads TGTGCCAGCAGCCCGTTAGCGGGCCAACGCACAGATACGCAGTATTTT.

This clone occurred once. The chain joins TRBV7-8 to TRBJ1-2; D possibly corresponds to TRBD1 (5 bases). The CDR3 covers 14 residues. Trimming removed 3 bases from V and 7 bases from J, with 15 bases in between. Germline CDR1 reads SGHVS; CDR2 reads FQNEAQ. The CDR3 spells CASSFGRQGFGYTF. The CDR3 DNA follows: TGTGCCAGCAGCTTCGGGAGGCAGGGATTTGGCTACACCTTC.

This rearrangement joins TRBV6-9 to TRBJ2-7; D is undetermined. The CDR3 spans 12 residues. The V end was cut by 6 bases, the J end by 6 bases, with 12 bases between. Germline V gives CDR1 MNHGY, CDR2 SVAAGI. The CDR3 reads CASSLKPAEQYF. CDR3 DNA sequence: TGTGCCAGCAGCCTCAAACCCGCCGAGCAGTACTTC.

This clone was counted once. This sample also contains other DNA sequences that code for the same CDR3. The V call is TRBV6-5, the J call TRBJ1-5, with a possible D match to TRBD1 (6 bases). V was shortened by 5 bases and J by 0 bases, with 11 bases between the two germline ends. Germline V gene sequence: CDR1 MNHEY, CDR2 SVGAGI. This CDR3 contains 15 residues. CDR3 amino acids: CASSPTGYSNQPQHF. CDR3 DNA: TGTGCCAGCAGTCCGACAGGTTATAGCAATCAGCCCCAGCATTTT.

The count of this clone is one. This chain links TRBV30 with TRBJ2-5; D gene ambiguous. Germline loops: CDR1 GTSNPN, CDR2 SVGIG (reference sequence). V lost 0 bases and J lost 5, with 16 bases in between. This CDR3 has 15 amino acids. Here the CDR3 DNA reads TGTGCCTGGAGTGTCGGGTCTGGGTCTGTGGAGACCCAGTACTTC. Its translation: CAWSVGSGSVETQYF.

CDR3 DNA sequence: TGTGCCAGCAGCTTTTTGAGCTCCTATAATTCACCCCTCCACTTT. It codes for CASSFLSSYNSPLHF. The chain carries TRBV11-2 and TRBJ1-6; D uncertain. V lost 3 bases and J lost 0, with 6 bases in between. CDR1 and CDR2 from the germline V gene are SGHAT and FQNNGV. The CDR3 totals 15 residues.

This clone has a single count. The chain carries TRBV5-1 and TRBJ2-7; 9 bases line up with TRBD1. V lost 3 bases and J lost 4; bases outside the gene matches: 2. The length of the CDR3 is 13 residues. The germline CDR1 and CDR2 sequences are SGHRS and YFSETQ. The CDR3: CASSSGTGYEQYF. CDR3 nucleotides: TGCGCCAGCAGCTCCGGGACAGGGTACGAGCAGTACTTC.

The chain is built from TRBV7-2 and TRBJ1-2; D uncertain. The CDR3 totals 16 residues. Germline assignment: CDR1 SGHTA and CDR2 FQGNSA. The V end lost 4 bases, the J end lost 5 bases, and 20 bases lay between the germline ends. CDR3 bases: TGTGCCAGCAGCTCCGGACTATCCGGATTCCGATATGGCTACACCTTC. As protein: CASSSGLSGFRYGYTF.

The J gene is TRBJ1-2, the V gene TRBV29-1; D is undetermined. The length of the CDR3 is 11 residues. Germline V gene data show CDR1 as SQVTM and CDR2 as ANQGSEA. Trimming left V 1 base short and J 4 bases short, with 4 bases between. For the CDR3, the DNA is TGCAGCGTTGAAGGAGTCTATGGCTACACCTTC. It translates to CSVEGVYGYTF.

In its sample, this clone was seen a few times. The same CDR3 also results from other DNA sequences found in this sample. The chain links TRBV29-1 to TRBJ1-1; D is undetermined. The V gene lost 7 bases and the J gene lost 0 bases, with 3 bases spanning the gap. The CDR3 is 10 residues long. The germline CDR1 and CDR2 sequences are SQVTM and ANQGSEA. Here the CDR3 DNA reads TGCAGCGGCTTGAACACTGAAGCTTTCTTT. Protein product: CSGLNTEAFF.

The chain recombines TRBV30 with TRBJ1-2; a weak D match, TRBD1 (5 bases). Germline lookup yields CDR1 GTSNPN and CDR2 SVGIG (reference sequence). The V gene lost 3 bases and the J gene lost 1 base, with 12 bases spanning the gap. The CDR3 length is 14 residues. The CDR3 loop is CAWSPGLINYGYTF. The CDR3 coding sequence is TGTGCCTGGAGCCCGGGACTTATTAACTATGGCTACACCTTC.

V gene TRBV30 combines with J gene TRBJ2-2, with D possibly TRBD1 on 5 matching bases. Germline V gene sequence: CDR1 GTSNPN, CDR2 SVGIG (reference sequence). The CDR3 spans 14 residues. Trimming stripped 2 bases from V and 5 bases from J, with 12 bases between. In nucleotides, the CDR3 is TGTGCCTGGAGTATGGGGCTGGGGACCGGGGAGCTGTTTTTT. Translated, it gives CAWSMGLGTGELFF.

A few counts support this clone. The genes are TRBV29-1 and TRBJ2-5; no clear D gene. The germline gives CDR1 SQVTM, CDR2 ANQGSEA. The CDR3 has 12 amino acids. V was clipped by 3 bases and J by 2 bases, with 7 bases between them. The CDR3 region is CSVEFRQETQYF. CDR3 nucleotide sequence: TGCAGCGTTGAGTTCCGACAAGAGACCCAGTACTTC.

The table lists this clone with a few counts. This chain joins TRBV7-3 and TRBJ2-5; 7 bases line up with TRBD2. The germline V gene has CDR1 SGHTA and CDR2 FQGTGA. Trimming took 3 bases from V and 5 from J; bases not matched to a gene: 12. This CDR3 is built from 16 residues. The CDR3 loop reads CASSFSARGNSETQYF. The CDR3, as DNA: TGTGCCAGCAGCTTCTCGGCGCGGGGGAATAGTGAGACCCAGTACTTC.

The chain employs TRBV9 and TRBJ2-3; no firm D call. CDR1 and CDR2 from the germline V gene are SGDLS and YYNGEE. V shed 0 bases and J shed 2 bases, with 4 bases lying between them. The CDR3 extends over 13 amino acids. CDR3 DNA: TGTGCCAGCAGCGTAGACCTCACAGATACGCAGTATTTT. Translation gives CASSVDLTDTQYF. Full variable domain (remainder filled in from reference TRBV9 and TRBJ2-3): DSGVTQTPKHLITATGQRVTLRCSPRSGDLSVYWYQQSLDQGLQFLIQYYNGEERAKGNILERFSAQQFPDLHSELNLSSLELGDSALYFCASSVDLTDTQYFGPGTRLTVL.

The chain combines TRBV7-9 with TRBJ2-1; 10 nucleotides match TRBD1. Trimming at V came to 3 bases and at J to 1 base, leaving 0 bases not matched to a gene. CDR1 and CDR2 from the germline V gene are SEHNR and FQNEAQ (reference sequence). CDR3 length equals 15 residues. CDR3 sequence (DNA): TGTGCCAGCAGCTTGGACAGGGGGTCCTACAATGAGCAGTTCTTC. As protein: CASSLDRGSYNEQFF.

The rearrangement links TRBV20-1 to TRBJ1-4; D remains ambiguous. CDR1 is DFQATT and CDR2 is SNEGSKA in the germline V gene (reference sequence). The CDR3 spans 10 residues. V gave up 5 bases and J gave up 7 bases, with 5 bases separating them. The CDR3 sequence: CSASGEKLFF. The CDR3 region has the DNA TGCAGTGCTTCGGGTGAAAAACTGTTTTTT.

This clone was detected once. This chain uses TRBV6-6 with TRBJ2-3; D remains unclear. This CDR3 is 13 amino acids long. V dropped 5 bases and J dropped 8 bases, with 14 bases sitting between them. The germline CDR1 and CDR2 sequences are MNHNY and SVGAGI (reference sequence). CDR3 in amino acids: CASSPDMGVTQYF. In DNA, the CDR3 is TGTGCCAGCAGTCCTGATATGGGCGTTACGCAGTATTTT.